The rows below give T cell receptor beta chains drawn from one sample of a study of blood T cell repertoires in COVID-19. Profiling relied on immunoSEQ multiplex PCR, and the TCRdb table lists in-frame clones only, not all of them. The table records hundreds of thousands of clones, around 90% of them present only once. The sample comprised PBMCs or T cells enriched from blood (not recorded which). These receptors all come from a woman aged 18-30 years who had recovered from COVID-19. The CDR3 runs from the conserved cysteine through the conserved F or W. D genes are given only for firm matches. The size entry is marked missing in some rows and otherwise reads once, few, many or a size class.

>TRBV30|TRBD1|TRBJ1-4|NA|16
CAWSGVGKGAYEKLFF
TGTGCCTGGAGTGGTGTTGGAAAGGGGGCTTATGAAAAACTGTTTTTT
>TRBV7-9|TRBD2|TRBJ2-3|NA|16
CASSPPWGGSTDTQYF
TGTGCCAGCAGCCCTCCTTGGGGGGGGAGCACAGATACGCAGTATTTT
>TRBV11-3|TRBD1|TRBJ2-5|few|18
CASSFSVGSGTGVETQYF
TGTGCCAGCAGCTTTTCCGTAGGATCCGGGACAGGGGTAGAGACCCAGTACTTC
>TRBV19|NA|TRBJ1-5|few|16
CASSISQDRIRGGWHF
TGTGCCAGTAGTATTTCGCAAGACCGCATCAGAGGAGGGTGGCATTTT
>TRBV18|NA|TRBJ1-3|NA|16
CASSPFTGSSGNTIYF
TGTGCCAGCTCACCCTTCACAGGCTCATCTGGAAACACCATATATTTT
>TRBV3-1/TRBV3-2|TRBD1|TRBJ1-1|NA|15
CASSQADRGNTEAFF
TGTGCCAGCAGCCAAGCGGACAGGGGAAACACTGAAGCTTTCTTT
>TRBV29-1|TRBD2|TRBJ2-1|NA|15
CSVGSGTSGRDEQFF
TGCAGCGTAGGCTCCGGGACTAGCGGGCGGGATGAGCAGTTCTTC
>TRBV19|NA|TRBJ2-5|NA|16
CASSIVWRRDQETQYF
TGTGCCAGTAGTATAGTATGGCGGAGGGACCAAGAGACCCAGTACTTC
>TRBV9|NA|TRBJ2-5|NA|14
CASSVEDSWETQYF
TGTGCCAGCAGCGTAGAGGACAGCTGGGAGACCCAGTACTTC
>TRBV5-1|NA|TRBJ1-2|NA|12
CASSQDQGGYTF
TGCGCCAGCAGCCAAGATCAGGGAGGCTACACCTTC
>TRBV4-1|TRBD2|TRBJ2-3|NA|16
CASSQDNWREGDTQYF
TGCGCCAGCAGCCAAGATAATTGGCGGGAGGGGGATACGCAGTATTTT
>TRBV9|NA|TRBJ2-1|NA|13
CASSAGGPNEQFF
TGTGCCAGCAGCGCTGGGGGCCCCAATGAGCAGTTCTTC
>TRBV27|NA|TRBJ1-4|few|16
CASSLFLRDGNEKLFF
TGTGCCAGCAGTTTATTTTTGCGGGACGGAAATGAAAAACTGTTTTTT
>TRBV6-5|NA|TRBJ1-1|NA|14
CASQDRLRDTEAFF
TGTGCCAGCCAAGACAGGTTACGGGACACTGAAGCTTTCTTT
>TRBV9|TRBD1|TRBJ1-3|few|14
CASSATGGWNTIYF
TGTGCCAGCAGCGCGACAGGGGGTTGGAACACCATATATTTT
>TRBV19|TRBD2|TRBJ2-7|NA|14
CASSLQSGGYEQYF
TGTGCCAGTAGCCTTCAGAGCGGGGGGTACGAGCAGTACTTC
>TRBV5-1|NA|TRBJ2-3|NA|17
CASSLVRSGSRTDTQYF
TGCGCCAGCAGCTTGGTGCGGAGCGGTTCAAGAACAGATACGCAGTATTTT
>TRBV6-1|TRBD1|TRBJ1-1|NA|15
CASRPLGQGNTEAFF
TGTGCCAGCAGACCTCTCGGACAGGGGAACACTGAAGCTTTCTTT
>TRBV6-5|NA|TRBJ1-2|NA|12
CASSLQGVGYTF
TGTGCCAGCAGTCTACAGGGTGTGGGCTACACCTTC
>TRBV6-2/TRBV6-3|TRBD1|TRBJ2-7|NA|17
CASSAFSGTGTSYEQYF
TGTGCCAGCAGTGCCTTCTCCGGGACAGGGACCTCCTACGAGCAGTACTTC
>TRBV19|TRBD1|TRBJ1-5|once|18
CASSINDRGHYSNQPQHF
TGTGCCAGTAGTATCAATGACAGGGGGCATTATAGCAATCAGCCCCAGCATTTT
>TRBV7-8|TRBD2|TRBJ2-3|NA|15
CASSLLGLAADTQYF
TGTGCCAGCAGCCTCCTGGGACTAGCTGCAGATACGCAGTATTTT
>TRBV7-2|NA|TRBJ1-1|NA|13
CASSPPGGTEAFF
TGTGCCAGCAGCCCCCCGGGGGGGACTGAAGCTTTCTTT
>TRBV28|TRBD2|TRBJ2-5|NA|17
CASRTSGSWGSQETQYF
TGTGCCAGCAGGACTAGCGGGAGTTGGGGTTCACAAGAGACCCAGTACTTC
>TRBV11-2|TRBD2|TRBJ2-3|few|16
CASSFRLAGATDTQYF
TGTGCCAGCAGCTTTAGACTAGCGGGGGCCACAGATACGCAGTATTTT
>TRBV9|TRBD2|TRBJ2-5|NA|16
CASSVGLAERGETQYF
TGTGCCAGCAGCGTTGGCCTAGCGGAGCGGGGAGAGACCCAGTACTTC
>TRBV7-3|NA|TRBJ2-3|NA|15
CASSSMGLVTDTQYF
TGTGCCAGCAGCTCGATGGGGCTAGTCACAGATACGCAGTATTTT
>TRBV5-5|TRBD1|TRBJ2-7|NA|14
CASSLGQGFYEQYF
TGTGCCAGCAGCCTCGGACAGGGATTTTACGAGCAGTACTTC
>TRBV30|NA|TRBJ1-6|NA|13
CAWGTSGGSPLHF
TGTGCCTGGGGTACCAGCGGAGGTTCACCCCTCCACTTT
>TRBV9|NA|TRBJ1-5|NA|14
CASSPQGGHQPQHF
TGTGCCAGCAGCCCTCAGGGCGGCCATCAGCCCCAGCATTTT
>TRBV21-1|NA|TRBJ2-7|NA|16
CASSKAGGILPYEQYF
TGTGCCAGCAGCAAAGCCGGGGGTATTCTGCCCTACGAGCAGTACTTC
>TRBV10-2|NA|TRBJ2-1|NA|13
CASRSQAYNEQFF
TGCGCCAGCAGGAGCCAAGCCTACAATGAGCAGTTCTTC
>TRBV28|NA|TRBJ1-1|once|17
CASSLHRDTSTNTEAFF
TGTGCCAGCAGTCTCCACCGGGACACATCGACGAACACTGAAGCTTTCTTT
>TRBV30|TRBD1|TRBJ1-6|NA|15
CAWRGGDRDNSPLHF
TGTGCCTGGAGAGGCGGGGACAGGGATAATTCACCCCTCCACTTT
>TRBV5-4|TRBD2|TRBJ2-7|NA|16
CASSLGAGVLSYEQYF
TGTGCCAGCAGCTTGGGGGCGGGGGTCCTCTCCTACGAGCAGTACTTC
>TRBV2|NA|TRBJ1-1|NA|13
CASGQSMNTEAFF
TGTGCCAGCGGACAGTCCATGAACACTGAAGCTTTCTTT